Below, 18 T cell receptor beta chains from the same sample are listed, as sequenced in a study of blood T cell repertoires in COVID-19. The table came from immunoSEQ multiplex PCR; TCRdb's copy has only in-frame clones and leaves some out. The sample carries roughly 120,000 clones, 92% recorded once. Sequenced input: peripheral blood. The receptors shown here come from a man aged 45 to 65 with COVID-19, enrolled during active disease.

The chain joins TRBV6-4 to TRBJ2-2, with D unclear. V lost 2 bases, J lost 3 bases, and 4 bases lay in between. The CDR3 runs to 13 residues. In germline, CDR1 is MRHNA, CDR2 SNTAGT. CDR3 coding DNA: TGTGCCAGCAGTGACGAGTACACCGGGGAGCTGTTTTTT. Translating gives CASSDEYTGELFF.

This clone occurred once. The chain combines TRBV11-2 with TRBJ2-1, with no clear D. The CDR3 extends over 14 amino acids. Germline values: CDR1 SGHAT, CDR2 FQNNGV. V shed 1 base and J shed 5 bases, with 9 bases lying between them. The CDR3, as DNA: TGTGCCAGCAGCTTAGCCCTCCAGAACAATGAGCAGTTCTTC. It yields the protein CASSLALQNNEQFF.

The gene calls are TRBV14 and TRBJ1-1, with D possibly being TRBD1 (6 bases). The germline CDR1 and CDR2 sequences are SGHDN and FVKESK. The CDR3 sequence is 13 residues long. V dropped 4 bases and J dropped 8 bases, with 14 bases sitting between them. The CDR3 DNA sequence: TGTGCCAGCAGCCCCCGACCCACAGGGGAAGCTTTCTTT. Translated, it gives CASSPRPTGEAFF.

CDR3 residues: CASSPQGQLNTEAFF. The CDR3 region has the DNA TGTGCCAGCAGCCCACAGGGACAGCTGAACACTGAAGCTTTCTTT. V and J are TRBV9 and TRBJ1-1; TRBD1 agrees at 7 bases. CDR3 length equals 15 residues. V trimming: 4 bases; J trimming: 0 bases; junction bases outside the gene matches: 6. Germline CDR1 reads SGDLS; CDR2 reads YYNGEE.

This chain uses TRBV7-5 with TRBJ2-2; the table's TRBD2 call for D was not verified on the DNA. TRBV7-5 constitutes a pseudogene. The CDR3 consists of 14 residues. The CDR3 coding sequence is TGTGTCAGAAGCTTAGGTCGTTACACCGGGGAGCTGTTTTTT. Its protein product is CVRSLGRYTGELFF.

The chain uses TRBV24-1 and TRBJ2-2; TRBD2 is a possible D gene (6 bases). From germline, CDR1 is KGHDR and CDR2 SFDVKD. The CDR3 loop spans 18 amino acids. The ends were cut back, 5 bases at V and 2 bases at J, with 20 bases in the middle. CDR3 loop: CATSAPRRGKLNTGELFF. CDR3 in DNA: TGTGCCACCAGTGCCCCCCGGCGGGGAAAATTAAACACCGGGGAGCTGTTTTTT.

The chain joins TRBV6-6 to TRBJ1-1; D may be TRBD1 (6 bases). The CDR3 has 15 residues. V lost 2 bases and J lost 5, with 15 bases in between. Germline V gives CDR1 MNHNY, CDR2 SVGAGI (reference sequence). The CDR3 loop is CASSYLQGRGTEAFF. The CDR3 DNA reads as TGTGCCAGCAGTTACCTACAGGGAAGAGGGACTGAAGCTTTCTTT.

The J gene is TRBJ2-1, the V gene TRBV24-1; 8 bases align to TRBD1. The length of the CDR3 is 15 residues. Germline assignment: CDR1 KGHDR and CDR2 SFDVKD. The V gene end was trimmed by 4 bases and the J gene end by 4 bases; junction bases not matched to a gene: 5. The CDR3 DNA reads TGTGCCACCAGTGACCCCGGACAGGGATACAATGAGCAGTTCTTC. This translates into CATSDPGQGYNEQFF.

The V and J genes are TRBV14 and TRBJ2-3, with 9 bases identical to TRBD2. With V trimmed by 0 bases and J by 2 bases, 9 bases remained unmatched. This CDR3 region has 18 residues. Germline V gene sequence: CDR1 SGHDN, CDR2 FVKESK. The CDR3 nucleotides read TGTGCCAGCAGCCAAGAAGGGCTAGCGGGACGGCCCACAGATACGCAGTATTTT. Protein product: CASSQEGLAGRPTDTQYF.

The rearrangement links TRBV10-3 to TRBJ1-1; perhaps TRBD1 as D (6 bases). This CDR3 has 13 amino acids. The V gene lost 11 bases and the J gene lost 6 bases, with 19 bases spanning the gap. Germline CDR1 reads ENHRY; CDR2 reads SYGVKD. CDR3 region: CAHSTGQNSEAFF. In nucleotides, the CDR3 is TGTGCCCATAGTACGGGACAAAATTCTGAAGCTTTCTTT.

The chain carries TRBV6-5 and TRBJ1-2; D is possibly TRBD1 (5 bases). The V end was cut by 7 bases, the J end by 3 bases, with 12 bases between. The CDR3 totals 13 residues. The germline CDR1 and CDR2 sequences are MNHEY and SVGAGI. Here the CDR3 DNA reads TGTGCCAGCAACATGGGGGGGGACTATGGCTACACCTTC. Amino acids: CASNMGGDYGYTF.

The V gene is TRBV7-2, the J gene TRBJ2-3, with D possibly being TRBD2 (6 bases). The CDR3 is 19 residues long. Deletions cut 1 base from V and 0 bases from J, with 20 bases between. Looked up from germline, CDR1 is SGHTA and CDR2 is FQGNSA. The CDR3 nucleotides read TGTGCCAGCAGCTTAGTGGGGGGACGACCAAGCTCTAGCACAGATACGCAGTATTTT. Protein product: CASSLVGGRPSSSTDTQYF.

This clone was seen only once. V is TRBV5-6 and J is TRBJ2-3; 10 nucleotides match TRBD1. The V segment lost 4 bases and the J segment 1 base; nucleotides outside the gene matches: 6. CDR3 size: 16 residues. Germline V gene sequence: CDR1 SGHDT, CDR2 YYEEEE. The CDR3 DNA follows: TGTGCCAGCAGCCCCCCCGGGACAGGGGGCACAGATACGCAGTATTTT. Its protein is CASSPPGTGGTDTQYF.

This clone appeared a single time. The rearrangement uses TRBV20-1 and TRBJ2-1; D is unresolved. V gave up 3 bases and J gave up 3 bases, with 9 bases separating them. Looked up from germline, CDR1 is DFQATT and CDR2 is SNEGSKA (reference sequence). This CDR3 contains 13 residues. CDR3 DNA sequence: TGCAGTGCTAGTTCCCGTTACTACAATGAGCAGTTCTTC. Amino acids: CSASSRYYNEQFF.

The rearrangement links TRBV4-1 to TRBJ2-7; 9 positions match TRBD2. With 1 base clipped from V and 3 bases from J, the junction kept 1 base outside the gene matches. The CDR3 has 14 amino acids. The germline V gene has CDR1 MGHRA and CDR2 YSYEKL. The CDR3 DNA reads TGCGCCAGCAGCCAAGTAGCGGGAGACTACGAGCAGTACTTC. It codes for CASSQVAGDYEQYF.

The gene calls are TRBV27 and TRBJ1-4; D may be TRBD1 (5 bases). This CDR3 comprises 14 residues. Looked up from germline, CDR1 is MNHEY and CDR2 is SMNVEV (reference sequence). V was trimmed by 11 bases and J by 10 bases, leaving 23 bases between them. CDR3 residues: CAPPGHGTYGKLFF. CDR3 in DNA: TGTGCCCCCCCAGGACACGGTACATATGGAAAACTGTTTTTT.

CDR3 amino acids: CAITTGQGATDTQYF. The CDR3 DNA reads as TGTGCCATCACCACAGGACAGGGGGCGACAGATACGCAGTATTTT. The chain joins TRBV10-3 to TRBJ2-3; TRBD1 matches at 11 bases. Germline V lookup: CDR1 ENHRY, CDR2 SYGVKD. CDR3 length: 15 residues. Losses at the gene ends were 7 bases for V and 3 bases for J; bases not matched to a gene: 6.

The chain is built from TRBV30 and TRBJ1-2; D perhaps matches TRBD1 (6 bases). V was clipped by 4 bases and J by 8 bases, with 20 bases between them. Germline-derived CDR1 and CDR2 are GTSNPN and SVGIG (reference sequence). The length of the CDR3 is 14 residues. CDR3 residues: CAWIGGGGAGGYTF. DNA of the CDR3: TGTGCCTGGATCGGCGGGGGGGGCGCCGGGGGCTACACCTTC.